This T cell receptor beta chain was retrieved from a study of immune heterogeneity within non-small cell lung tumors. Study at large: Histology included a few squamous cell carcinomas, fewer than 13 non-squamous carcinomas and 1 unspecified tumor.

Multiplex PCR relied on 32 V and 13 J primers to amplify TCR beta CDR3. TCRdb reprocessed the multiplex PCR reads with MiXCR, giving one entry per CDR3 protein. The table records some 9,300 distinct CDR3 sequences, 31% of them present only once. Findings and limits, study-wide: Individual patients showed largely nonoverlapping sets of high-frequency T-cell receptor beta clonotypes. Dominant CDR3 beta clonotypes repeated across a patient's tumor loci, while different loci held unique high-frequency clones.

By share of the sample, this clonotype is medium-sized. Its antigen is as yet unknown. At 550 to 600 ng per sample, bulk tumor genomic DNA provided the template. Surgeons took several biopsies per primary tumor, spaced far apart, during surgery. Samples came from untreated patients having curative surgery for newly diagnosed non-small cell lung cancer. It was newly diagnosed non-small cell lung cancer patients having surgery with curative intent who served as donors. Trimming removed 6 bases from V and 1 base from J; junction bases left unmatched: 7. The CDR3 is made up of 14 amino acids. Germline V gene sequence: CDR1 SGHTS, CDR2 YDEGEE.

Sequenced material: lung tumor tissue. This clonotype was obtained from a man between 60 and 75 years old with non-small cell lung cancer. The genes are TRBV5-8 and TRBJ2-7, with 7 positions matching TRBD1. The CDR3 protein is CASITHRGSYEQYF. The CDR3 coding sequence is TGTGCCAGCATCACTCACAGGGGATCCTACGAGCAGTACTTC.